A selection of T cell receptor beta chains follows, all from one sample in a study of CD8 T cells in Susac syndrome. TCRdb used MiXCR to reprocess the immunoSEQ multiplex PCR reads, holding one entry per CDR3 protein. This sample has about 300,000 distinct CDR3 sequences, with around nine tenths found just once. Sequenced: CD8+ T cells from PBMCs. The origin of the receptors is a human donor with multiple sclerosis. CDR3s include the opening cysteine and the closing phenylalanine or tryptophan. The order of the fields is J gene, D gene, clone size, V gene, CDR3 protein, CDR3 DNA. The D gene is left open where the match is weak. Size is stated for part of the rows, as once, few or many counts, or as a class when the clone is expanded.

j_gene: TRBJ1-5
d_gene: TRBD1
abundance: NA
v_gene: TRBV12-3/TRBV12-4
CDR3aa: CASSPSPGQLNQPQHF
CDR3nt: TGTGCCAGCAGTCCAAGCCCGGGACAGCTCAATCAGCCCCAGCATTTT

j_gene: TRBJ2-1
d_gene: TRBD2
abundance: once
v_gene: TRBV3-1
CDR3aa: CASSQDTAPGTSYEQFF
CDR3nt: TGTGCCAGCAGCCAAGATACGGCTCCGGGGACTAGCTATGAGCAGTTCTTC

j_gene: TRBJ2-1
d_gene: TRBD2
abundance: NA
v_gene: TRBV4-1
CDR3aa: CASSQAGTSVYNEQFF
CDR3nt: TGCGCCAGCAGCCAAGCCGGGACTAGCGTCTACAATGAGCAGTTCTTC

j_gene: TRBJ2-7
d_gene: NA
abundance: once
v_gene: TRBV9
CDR3aa: CASSVREEISYEQYF
CDR3nt: TGTGCCAGCAGCGTAAGGGAGGAGATCTCCTACGAGCAGTACTTC

j_gene: TRBJ2-1
d_gene: TRBD2
abundance: NA
v_gene: TRBV9
CDR3aa: CASSVAGTSANEQFF
CDR3nt: TGTGCCAGCAGCGTAGCCGGGACTAGTGCCAATGAGCAGTTCTTC

j_gene: TRBJ1-1
d_gene: NA
abundance: NA
v_gene: TRBV20-1
CDR3aa: CSARDLEEVLSPNTEAFF
CDR3nt: TGCAGTGCTAGAGATCTGGAGGAAGTCTTGTCCCCAAACACTGAAGCTTTCTTT

j_gene: TRBJ1-2
d_gene: NA
abundance: once
v_gene: TRBV11-2
CDR3aa: CASGGTPNYGYTF
CDR3nt: TGTGCCAGCGGCGGGACTCCCAACTATGGCTACACCTTC

j_gene: TRBJ2-7
d_gene: NA
abundance: NA
v_gene: TRBV19
CDR3aa: CASTARGAGGGFHEQYF
CDR3nt: TGTGCCAGTACCGCACGGGGAGCTGGCGGAGGATTTCACGAGCAGTACTTC

j_gene: TRBJ1-2
d_gene: TRBD1
abundance: NA
v_gene: TRBV30
CDR3aa: CARQGITAANYGYTF
CDR3nt: TGTGCCCGACAGGGTATTACCGCGGCTAACTATGGCTACACCTTC

j_gene: TRBJ2-5
d_gene: NA
abundance: NA
v_gene: TRBV9
CDR3aa: CASSVVGGSQETQYF
CDR3nt: TGTGCCAGCAGCGTAGTTGGGGGTTCCCAGGAGACCCAGTACTTC

j_gene: TRBJ2-7
d_gene: NA
abundance: NA
v_gene: TRBV12-3/TRBV12-4
CDR3aa: CASSPGHYEQYF
CDR3nt: TGTGCCAGCAGTCCGGGACACTACGAGCAGTACTTC

j_gene: TRBJ1-5
d_gene: NA
abundance: NA
v_gene: TRBV9
CDR3aa: CASSGTPGGNQPQHF
CDR3nt: TGTGCCAGCAGCGGTACACCGGGGGGCAATCAGCCCCAGCATTTT

j_gene: TRBJ2-7
d_gene: NA
abundance: NA
v_gene: TRBV12-3/TRBV12-4
CDR3aa: CASSFVEDFTYGQYF
CDR3nt: TGTGCCAGCAGTTTCGTTGAGGACTTTACCTACGGGCAGTACTTC

j_gene: TRBJ2-1
d_gene: TRBD1
abundance: NA
v_gene: TRBV6-2/TRBV6-3
CDR3aa: CASSFSPEQGAQFF
CDR3nt: TGTGCCAGCAGTTTCTCACCGGAACAGGGGGCCCAGTTCTTC

j_gene: TRBJ2-5
d_gene: NA
abundance: NA
v_gene: TRBV12-3/TRBV12-4
CDR3aa: CASSNTPGLKTQYF
CDR3nt: TGTGCCAGCAGCAACACCCCGGGGCTGAAGACCCAGTACTTC

j_gene: TRBJ2-1
d_gene: TRBD2
abundance: NA
v_gene: TRBV9
CDR3aa: CASSVVSGLAGEQFF
CDR3nt: TGTGCCAGCAGCGTAGTGTCAGGACTAGCGGGTGAGCAGTTCTTC

j_gene: TRBJ1-1
d_gene: TRBD1
abundance: NA
v_gene: TRBV7-9
CDR3aa: CASSLGQLEAFF
CDR3nt: TGTGCCAGCAGCTTGGGACAGCTTGAAGCTTTCTTT